The 24 T cell receptor beta chains in this list originate from one sample, sequenced in a study of blood T cell repertoires in COVID-19. Profiled with immunoSEQ multiplex PCR; TCRdb holds only in-frame clones, not every one. The data contain hundreds of thousands of clones, approximately 90% of them singletons. Sample: peripheral blood. The receptors were sampled from a middle-aged man with acute or convalescent COVID-19.

The chain joins TRBV5-1 to TRBJ1-1, with 9 bases aligning to TRBD1. V lost 6 bases to trimming and J lost 0 bases; unmatched junction nucleotides: 6. This CDR3 is built from 15 residues. Germline V lookup: CDR1 SGHRS, CDR2 YFSETQ. CDR3 protein: CASTPDRGLNTEAFF. CDR3 nucleotides: TGCGCCAGCACACCGGACAGGGGACTGAACACTGAAGCTTTCTTT.

The chain links TRBV5-1 to TRBJ2-2; maybe TRBD1 (6 bases). With 0 bases removed from V and 4 bases from J, the gap between germline ends came to 19 bases. The CDR3 runs 18 residues. Germline loops: CDR1 SGHRS, CDR2 YFSETQ. CDR3 sequence reads: CASSLGIAETGATGELFF. The CDR3 DNA follows: TGCGCCAGCAGCTTGGGGATAGCCGAGACAGGTGCCACCGGGGAGCTGTTTTTT.

The chain is built from TRBV30 and TRBJ1-5; D gene unclear. Germline V lookup: CDR1 GTSNPN, CDR2 SVGIG (reference sequence). CDR3 length equals 14 residues. Trimming cost V 0 bases and J 6 bases, with 12 bases left between them. CDR3 protein: CAWSVRGPVQPQHF. CDR3 DNA: TGTGCCTGGAGTGTACGTGGCCCCGTTCAGCCCCAGCATTTT.

The chain recombines TRBV30 with TRBJ1-6; unclear D gene. CDR3 size: 14 residues. The ends were cut back, 3 bases at V and 0 bases at J, with 6 bases in the middle. Germline CDR1 reads GTSNPN; CDR2 reads SVGIG (reference sequence). CDR3 loop: CAWSPSSYNSPLHF. The CDR3 DNA is TGTGCCTGGAGCCCCAGCTCCTATAATTCACCCCTCCACTTT.

Ten or more counts support this clone. This chain uses TRBV24-1 with TRBJ2-5; TRBD1 aligns across 10 bases. Per the germline V gene, CDR1 is KGHDR and CDR2 is SFDVKD. This CDR3 contains 17 residues. The junction had 9 bases not matched to a gene; V was cut back by 4 bases and J by 2 bases. In nucleotides, the CDR3 is TGTGCCACCAGTGAGATATCCCGGACAGGGGGGCAAGAGACCCAGTACTTC. It codes for CATSEISRTGGQETQYF.

This chain links TRBV5-1 with TRBJ1-2; unclear D gene. The CDR3 extends over 11 amino acids. CDR1 is SGHRS, CDR2 YFSETQ, per germline. Between the trimmed V and J ends, which lost 7 bases and 2 bases, there was a span of 6 bases. The CDR3 DNA follows: TGCGCCAGCTCGGGGAACTATGGCTACACCTTC. It codes for CASSGNYGYTF. The entire variable domain, with the rest obtained from reference TRBV5-1 and TRBJ1-2, is as follows: KAGVTQTPRYLIKTRGQQVTLSCSPISGHRSVSWYQQTPGQGLQFLFEYFSETQRNKGNFPGRFSGRQFSNSRSEMNVSTLELGDSALYLCASSGNYGYTFGSGTRLTVV.

V is TRBV27 and J is TRBJ2-1; D gene uncertain. Trimming left V 3 bases short and J 10 bases short, with 16 bases between. This CDR3 is built from 14 residues. Per the germline V gene, CDR1 is MNHEY and CDR2 is SMNVEV (reference sequence). For the CDR3, the DNA is TGTGCCAGCAGTTTTTGGTCAGGTTCTGGGGAGCAGTTCTTC. It codes for CASSFWSGSGEQFF.

V gene TRBV30 combines with J gene TRBJ1-1; the match to TRBD1 covers 8 bases. Germline CDR1 is GTSNPN and CDR2 is SVGIG (reference sequence). J gave up 3 bases and V 3 bases, and 3 bases lay outside the gene matches. The CDR3 totals 13 residues. CDR3 coding DNA: TGTGCCTGGAGCCCGGGACAGGACACTGAAGCTTTCTTT. It translates to CAWSPGQDTEAFF.

The J gene is TRBJ2-5, the V gene TRBV30, with D maybe TRBD2 (7 bases). The CDR3 covers 16 residues. Germline loops: CDR1 GTSNPN, CDR2 SVGIG (reference sequence). Trimming took 4 bases from V and 2 from J, leaving 20 bases between them. Here the CDR3 reads CAWIQSGGGLQETQYF. In DNA, the CDR3 is TGTGCCTGGATTCAGTCTGGGGGGGGCCTACAAGAGACCCAGTACTTC.

The genes are TRBV11-2 and TRBJ1-3; possibly TRBD1 for D (5 bases). This CDR3 is built from 15 residues. Germline V CDR1 and CDR2: SGHAT, FQNNGV. V was trimmed by 1 base and J by 3 bases, leaving 10 bases between them. CDR3 in DNA: TGTGCCAGCAGCTTAGGGAGGGGCGGTGGAAACACCATATATTTT. Protein sequence: CASSLGRGGGNTIYF.

V gene TRBV5-1 combines with J gene TRBJ2-7; no definite D call. Trimming left V 1 base short and J 0 bases short, with 11 bases between. Germline assignment: CDR1 SGHRS and CDR2 YFSETQ. The CDR3 has 15 amino acids. The CDR3 DNA follows: TGCGCCAGCAGCTTGATAACAGTGAGCTCCTACGAGCAGTACTTC. Protein: CASSLITVSSYEQYF.

The chain links TRBV7-8 to TRBJ2-3, with 7 bases aligning to TRBD1. V trimming: 3 bases; J trimming: 1 base; junction bases outside the gene matches: 4. This CDR3 spans 15 amino acids. Per germline, CDR1 SGHVS and CDR2 FQNEAQ. The CDR3: CASSFRDSGTDTQYF. As DNA, the CDR3 is TGTGCCAGCAGCTTCCGGGACAGTGGCACAGATACGCAGTATTTT.

The chain couples TRBV7-9 to TRBJ1-4; 9 nucleotides line up with TRBD1. The CDR3 has 16 amino acids. CDR1 and CDR2 (germline): SEHNR, FQNEAQ (reference sequence). J gave up 5 bases and V 5 bases, and 9 bases lay outside the gene matches. The CDR3 DNA reads as TGTGCCAGCAGCCTACTAATCGGGACAGGGAATGAAAAACTGTTTTTT. Protein: CASSLLIGTGNEKLFF.

The rearrangement links TRBV9 to TRBJ2-4, with 7 positions matching TRBD1. Germline V gene lookup returns CDR1 SGDLS and CDR2 YYNGEE. V shed 4 bases, J shed 2 bases, and the junction held 6 bases outside the gene matches. The CDR3 has 15 amino acids. CDR3 bases: TGTGCCAGCAGCCCCCAGGGGGTAACCAAAAACATTCAGTACTTC. Residues: CASSPQGVTKNIQYF.

The chain recombines TRBV5-1 with TRBJ2-5, with D perhaps TRBD2 (7 bases). Germline values: CDR1 SGHRS, CDR2 YFSETQ. V dropped 1 base and J dropped 7 bases, with 14 bases sitting between them. The CDR3 length is 14 residues. DNA of the CDR3: TGCGCCAGCAGCTTGAGGCTAGGGGGGGGGACCCAGTACTTC. Translating gives CASSLRLGGGTQYF.

The chain couples TRBV9 to TRBJ2-2; D not certain. Per germline, CDR1 SGDLS and CDR2 YYNGEE. With 3 bases removed from V and 3 bases from J, the gap between germline ends came to 12 bases. The CDR3 runs 15 residues. This CDR3 reads CASSADSSYTGELFF. The CDR3 DNA reads as TGTGCCAGCAGCGCCGACTCCTCATACACCGGGGAGCTGTTTTTT.

The rearrangement uses TRBV30 and TRBJ2-1; tentatively, D is TRBD2 (6 bases). Germline V gives CDR1 GTSNPN, CDR2 SVGIG (reference sequence). The V gene lost 5 bases and the J gene lost 4 bases, with 15 bases spanning the gap. The CDR3 loop spans 14 amino acids. CDR3 protein: CAWDRGTWYNEQFF. DNA of the CDR3: TGTGCCTGGGACCGCGGGACCTGGTACAATGAGCAGTTCTTC.

This sequence joins TRBV18 and TRBJ1-1, with 7 nucleotides matching TRBD1. Trimming removed 2 bases from V and 4 bases from J; junction bases left unmatched: 7. The CDR3 contains 15 residues. The V gene's germline CDR1 is KGHSH and CDR2 LQKENI. This CDR3 reads CASSPTTGRSTEAFF. For the CDR3, the DNA is TGTGCCAGCTCACCAACGACAGGGCGGTCCACTGAAGCTTTCTTT. The variable domain in full, completed from reference TRBV18 and TRBJ1-1, reads NAGVMQNPRHLVRRRGQEARLRCSPMKGHSHVYWYRQLPEEGLKFMVYLQKENIIDESGMPKERFSAEFPKEGPSILRIQQVVRGDSAAYFCASSPTTGRSTEAFFGQGTRLTVV.

This clone was observed a single time. The rearrangement joins TRBV5-1 to TRBJ2-7; a weak D match, TRBD1 (5 bases). The V end was cut by 0 bases, the J end by 5 bases, with 12 bases between. The CDR3 totals 14 residues. The V gene's germline CDR1 is SGHRS and CDR2 YFSETQ. The CDR3 region is CASSLGRVGDEQYF. The CDR3 DNA reads TGCGCCAGCAGCTTGGGCAGGGTAGGGGACGAGCAGTACTTC.

The V call is TRBV4-1, the J call TRBJ1-1, with D unresolved. Trimming shortened V by 11 bases and J by 0 bases, and 13 bases separated the two germline ends. This CDR3 region has 13 residues. CDR1 and CDR2 (germline): MGHRA, YSYEKL. Here the CDR3 reads CAFFRGMNTEAFF. The CDR3 DNA reads TGCGCCTTTTTTCGGGGAATGAACACTGAAGCTTTCTTT.

The gene calls are TRBV10-1 and TRBJ1-6; 8 nucleotides match TRBD1. V shed 2 bases and J 10 bases; nucleotides not matched to a gene: 4. CDR3 size: 14 residues. Germline V lookup: CDR1 WNHNN, CDR2 SYGVQD (reference sequence). Here the CDR3 reads CASSERQGYSPLHF. CDR3 coding DNA: TGCGCCAGCAGTGAGAGACAGGGGTACTCACCCCTCCACTTT.

The rearrangement links TRBV19 to TRBJ2-5; TRBD2 matches 13 bases. After removal of 5 bases from V and 2 bases from J, the junction contained 5 bases not matched to a gene. The germline gives CDR1 LNHDA, CDR2 SQIVND (reference sequence). The CDR3 runs to 16 residues. This chain's CDR3 is CASSSGLAGIQETQYF. CDR3 nucleotides: TGTGCCAGTAGTTCGGGACTAGCGGGAATACAAGAGACCCAGTACTTC.

Of note for this clone: The junction and the germline gene differ at one end; a read error may be behind it. DNA of the CDR3: TGTGCCAGCACCTCGGGAACGGATGGGGGCCACACATATACGCAGTATTTT. Its protein is CASTSGTDGGHTYTQYF. The chain is built from TRBV3-1 (or the pseudogene TRBV3-2) and TRBJ2-3, with D perhaps matching TRBD1 (6 bases). The germline CDR1 and CDR2 sequences are LGHDT and YNNKEL (reference sequence). The CDR3 loop spans 17 amino acids.

V usage is TRBV9 and J usage is TRBJ2-7; D remains unclear. The CDR3 consists of 13 residues. Per the germline V gene, CDR1 is SGDLS and CDR2 is YYNGEE. V shed 0 bases and J shed 2 bases, with 6 bases lying between them. CDR3 in amino acids: CASSVGVTYEQYF. The CDR3 DNA reads as TGTGCCAGCAGCGTAGGCGTGACCTACGAGCAGTACTTC.